A selection of T cell receptor beta chains follows, all from one sample in a study of OX40 agonist ivuxolimab in advanced cancers. Assay: immunoSEQ multiplex PCR; the TCRdb copy retains only in-frame clones and omits some. The sample holds tens of thousands of clones, 60% to 80% seen once. The sequenced sample was CD4+ or CD8+ T cells sorted from blood, obtained in a trial of the OX40 agonist ivuxolimab. These receptors were obtained from an adult with an advanced solid tumor such as melanoma, head and neck, liver or kidney cancer. Both conserved end residues are part of each CDR3. The D gene is left open where the match is weak. Expanded clones get a size class; other rows say once, few or many, or leave the size out.

CDR3 length: 14; J gene: TRBJ1-5; clone size: medium-sized; V gene: TRBV28; D gene: TRBD1; CDR3 protein: CASSPGTGHQPQHF; CDR3 DNA: TGTGCCAGCAGCCCCGGGACAGGGCATCAGCCCCAGCATTTT
CDR3 length: 13; J gene: TRBJ2-7; clone size: -; V gene: TRBV18; D gene: -; CDR3 protein: CASSPLPSGEQYF; CDR3 DNA: TGTGCCAGCTCACCACTCCCATCCGGCGAGCAGTACTTC
CDR3 length: 14; J gene: TRBJ1-1; clone size: -; V gene: TRBV14; D gene: TRBD1; CDR3 protein: CASSWDRGGTEAFF; CDR3 DNA: TGTGCCAGCAGTTGGGACAGGGGAGGCACTGAAGCTTTCTTT
CDR3 length: 15; J gene: TRBJ1-1; clone size: -; V gene: TRBV28; D gene: TRBD1; CDR3 protein: CASSLADRDWTEAFF; CDR3 DNA: TGTGCCAGCAGTTTAGCGGACAGGGATTGGACTGAAGCTTTCTTT
CDR3 length: 13; J gene: TRBJ2-7; clone size: medium-sized; V gene: TRBV5-1; D gene: -; CDR3 protein: CASSPNLGWEQYF; CDR3 DNA: TGCGCCAGCAGCCCCAATCTGGGGTGGGAGCAGTACTTC
CDR3 length: 16; J gene: TRBJ2-5; clone size: -; V gene: TRBV28; D gene: -; CDR3 protein: CASSSAGTGFGETQYF; CDR3 DNA: TGTGCCAGCAGTTCCGCCGGGACGGGTTTCGGAGAGACCCAGTACTTC
CDR3 length: 15; J gene: TRBJ2-7; clone size: few; V gene: TRBV28; D gene: -; CDR3 protein: CASRKARGNSYEQYF; CDR3 DNA: TGTGCCAGCAGGAAGGCGAGAGGTAACTCCTACGAGCAGTACTTC
CDR3 length: 17; J gene: TRBJ1-1; clone size: few; V gene: TRBV12-5; D gene: TRBD1; CDR3 protein: CASGLVAGTGKNTEAFF; CDR3 DNA: TGTGCTAGTGGTTTGGTAGCTGGGACAGGAAAGAACACTGAAGCTTTCTTT
CDR3 length: 14; J gene: TRBJ1-2; clone size: -; V gene: TRBV5-1; D gene: -; CDR3 protein: CASTAGAQGYGYTF; CDR3 DNA: TGCGCCAGCACCGCGGGGGCGCAAGGCTATGGCTACACCTTC
CDR3 length: 16; J gene: TRBJ2-1; clone size: -; V gene: TRBV4-2; D gene: -; CDR3 protein: CASSQVLAVTYNEQFF; CDR3 DNA: TGTGCCAGCAGCCAAGTATTAGCGGTAACCTACAATGAGCAGTTCTTC
CDR3 length: 13; J gene: TRBJ2-2; clone size: -; V gene: TRBV5-1; D gene: -; CDR3 protein: CASSLSQTGELFF; CDR3 DNA: TGCGCCAGCAGCTTGTCCCAAACCGGGGAGCTGTTTTTT
CDR3 length: 15; J gene: TRBJ1-1; clone size: -; V gene: TRBV7-9; D gene: TRBD1; CDR3 protein: CASREQTGANTEAFF; CDR3 DNA: TGTGCCAGCAGGGAACAGACAGGGGCGAACACTGAAGCTTTCTTT
CDR3 length: 14; J gene: TRBJ2-3; clone size: -; V gene: TRBV9; D gene: TRBD2; CDR3 protein: CASSGGYSTDTQYF; CDR3 DNA: TGTGCCAGCTCGGGGGGTTATAGCACAGATACGCAGTATTTT
CDR3 length: 14; J gene: TRBJ1-3; clone size: -; V gene: TRBV18; D gene: -; CDR3 protein: CASSPTRARDTIYF; CDR3 DNA: TGTGCCAGCTCACCAACGCGGGCCCGGGACACCATATATTTT
CDR3 length: 14; J gene: TRBJ1-4; clone size: few; V gene: TRBV5-4; D gene: -; CDR3 protein: CASSLVGGHQKLFF; CDR3 DNA: TGTGCCAGCAGCTTGGTCGGGGGACATCAAAAACTGTTTTTT
CDR3 length: 15; J gene: TRBJ2-7; clone size: -; V gene: TRBV6-1; D gene: TRBD2; CDR3 protein: CASILGTSGFYEQYF; CDR3 DNA: TGTGCCAGCATCCTGGGGACTAGCGGGTTCTACGAGCAGTACTTC
CDR3 length: 15; J gene: TRBJ1-1; clone size: -; V gene: TRBV5-1; D gene: TRBD1; CDR3 protein: CASSPYRGNIAEAFF; CDR3 DNA: TGCGCCAGCAGCCCTTACAGGGGGAATATCGCTGAAGCTTTCTTT